The 31 T cell receptor beta chains given below trace back to one sample, sequenced in a study of OX40 agonist ivuxolimab in advanced cancers. Preparation of the library involved the immunoSEQ multiplex PCR assay. The source is immuneACCESS, and TCRdb retained only in-frame sequences with V and J called. Part of the clones is not carried over; for the studies checked, unresolved V genes explain less than half of this, and the remainder is unexplained. This sample is represented by over 15,000 clones; roughly 80% of them were singletons. Jointly, the top ten make up over 3.5% of the sample. Sample: CD4+ or CD8+ T cells sorted from blood, taken in a trial of the OX40 agonist ivuxolimab. These TCRs come from an adult with an advanced solid tumor such as melanoma, head and neck, liver or kidney cancer.

The V gene is TRBV10-1, the J gene TRBJ1-1, with D uncertain. Trimming shortened V by 3 bases and J by 3 bases, and 5 bases separated the two germline ends. The CDR3 runs to 12 residues. Per germline, CDR1 WNHNN and CDR2 SYGVQD (reference sequence). The CDR3: CASSDPYTEAFF. The DNA for the CDR3 is TGCGCCAGCAGTGACCCGTACACTGAAGCTTTCTTT.

This chain uses TRBV25-1 with TRBJ2-1, with 11 bases identical to TRBD2. CDR3 size: 14 residues. Germline CDR1 and CDR2: MGHDK and SYGVNS. The J segment lost 9 bases and the V segment lost 1 base, leaving 2 bases of the junction unmatched. In nucleotides, the CDR3 is TGTGCCAGCAGTGAATTTGGGACTAGCGGTGAGCAGTTCTTC. It specifies CASSEFGTSGEQFF.

This chain connects TRBV4-1 to TRBJ1-5; TRBD1 is a possible D gene (6 bases). The germline V gene encodes CDR1 MGHRA and CDR2 YSYEKL. V dropped 2 bases and J dropped 6 bases, with 17 bases sitting between them. The CDR3 extends over 16 amino acids. CDR3 in amino acids: CASSQSLGAARQPQHF. The CDR3 nucleotides read TGCGCCAGCAGCCAATCGTTGGGGGCAGCGCGTCAGCCCCAGCATTTT.

V usage is TRBV28 and J usage is TRBJ2-1, with 16 nucleotides matching TRBD2. With 7 bases clipped from V and 15 bases from J, the junction kept 12 bases outside the gene matches. This CDR3 spans 15 amino acids. Germline CDR1 reads MDHEN; CDR2 reads SYDVKM. The CDR3 DNA is TGTGCCAGCACCCCGGGACTAGCGGGAGGGGGGGCCCGGTTCTTC. Its protein is CASTPGLAGGGARFF.

The V call is TRBV28, the J call TRBJ1-2; the D is unclear. CDR3 length: 11 amino acids. The V gene's germline CDR1 is MDHEN and CDR2 SYDVKM. The V and J ends lost 2 bases and 8 bases respectively, with 6 bases between them. CDR3: CASSLDGGYTF. The CDR3 region has the DNA TGTGCCAGCAGTTTAGATGGGGGCTACACCTTC.

This clone has only one observation. V and J are TRBV19 and TRBJ2-1; 7 nucleotides align to TRBD2. The CDR3 is 17 amino acids. V shed 10 bases, J shed 4 bases, and the junction held 19 bases outside the gene matches. Germline CDR1 is LNHDA and CDR2 is SQIVND (reference sequence). The CDR3 DNA reads TGTGCCACCACCGATTCTAGCGGAGGAAGGGCTTACAATGAGCAGTTCTTC. This encodes CATTDSSGGRAYNEQFF. Drawing the rest from reference TRBV19 and TRBJ2-1, the complete variable domain is DGGITQSPKYLFRKEGQNVTLSCEQNLNHDAMYWYRQDPGQGLRLIYYSQIVNDFQKGDIAEGYSVSREKKESFPLTVTSAQKNPTAFYLCATTDSSGGRAYNEQFFGPGTRLTVL.

The gene calls are TRBV19 and TRBJ2-1; TRBD1 aligns across 12 bases. The CDR3 is 16 residues long. CDR1 and CDR2 (germline): LNHDA, SQIVND (reference sequence). The V and J ends lost 4 bases and 4 bases, in that order; junction bases with no gene match: 5. The CDR3 loop reads CASSRGQGAIYNEQFF. The DNA of the CDR3 is TGTGCCAGTAGTAGGGGACAGGGGGCGATTTACAATGAGCAGTTCTTC.

J is TRBJ2-7 and V is TRBV10-1; D is possibly TRBD1 (5 bases). Trimming removed 5 bases at V and 6 bases at J, with 11 bases between. This CDR3 region has 12 residues. The germline V gene encodes CDR1 WNHNN and CDR2 SYGVQD (reference sequence). Here the CDR3 reads CASSRAGAEQYF. In nucleotides, the CDR3 is TGCGCCAGCAGTCGGGCTGGGGCCGAGCAGTACTTC.

The chain has TRBV2 and TRBJ2-7; 8 positions match TRBD2. Germline V gene sequence: CDR1 SNHLY, CDR2 FYNNEI. The V and J ends lost 10 bases and 1 base, in that order; junction bases with no gene match: 12. This CDR3 is 15 amino acids long. In DNA form, the CDR3 reads TGTGCCACCTCTAGATCCGGGAGGGGATCCTACGAGCAGTACTTC. This sequence encodes CATSRSGRGSYEQYF. The entire variable domain, with the rest obtained from reference TRBV2 and TRBJ2-7, is as follows: EPEVTQTPSHQVTQMGQEVILRCVPISNHLYFYWYRQILGQKVEFLVSFYNNEISEKSEIFDDQFSVERPDGSNFTLKIRSTKLEDSAMYFCATSRSGRGSYEQYFGPGTRLTVT.

DNA of the CDR3: TGTGCCAGCAGTGACCTAAATCCCCAGCCCCAGCATTTT. This codes for CASSDLNPQPQHF. The J gene is TRBJ1-5, the V gene TRBV2; D is uncertain. The CDR3 spans 13 residues. The V gene's germline CDR1 is SNHLY and CDR2 FYNNEI. V lost 3 bases and J 7 bases, leaving 10 bases between the germline ends.

The genes are TRBV15 and TRBJ2-1; D is possibly TRBD1 (5 bases). The CDR3 runs 17 residues. Germline V CDR1 and CDR2: LNHNV, YYDKDF (reference sequence). Trimming took off 0 bases at V and 0 bases at J, with 12 bases between the two ends. Written as DNA, the CDR3 is TGTGCCACCAGCAGAGATTGGGCCAGGGTCTCCTACAATGAGCAGTTCTTC. This encodes CATSRDWARVSYNEQFF. Together with reference TRBV15 and TRBJ2-1, the CDR3 gives the full variable domain: DAMVIQNPRYQVTQFGKPVTLSCSQTLNHNVMYWYQQKSSQAPKLLFHYYDKDFNNEADTPDNFQSRRPNTSFCFLDIRSPGLGDTAMYLCATSRDWARVSYNEQFFGPGTRLTVL.

The rearrangement links TRBV28 to TRBJ1-4; TRBD1 might be the D (6 bases). In germline, CDR1 is MDHEN, CDR2 SYDVKM. The CDR3 spans 14 residues. The V gene lost 4 bases and the J gene lost 8 bases, with 14 bases spanning the gap. Here the CDR3 reads CASSWLGGREKLFF. The CDR3, as DNA: TGTGCCAGCAGTTGGTTGGGGGGCCGGGAAAAACTGTTTTTT.

The V call is TRBV19, the J call TRBJ2-1; D is unclear. The CDR3 extends over 12 amino acids. V was pared by 6 bases and J by 9 bases, with 12 bases between. Germline CDR1 reads LNHDA; CDR2 reads SQIVND (reference sequence). In DNA form, the CDR3 reads TGTGCCAGTAGCCCGGAAGTGGGTGAGCAGTTCTTC. Amino acids: CASSPEVGEQFF.

This clone was observed a few times. The chain uses TRBV7-9 and TRBJ2-1; perhaps TRBD2 as D (5 bases). The germline V and J ends were trimmed by 0 bases and 9 bases, with 12 bases remaining between them. CDR3 length: 14 residues. Germline lookup yields CDR1 SEHNR and CDR2 FQNEAQ (reference sequence). The CDR3 spells CASSLAGAVAEQFF. In DNA, the CDR3 is TGTGCCAGCAGCTTAGCGGGAGCGGTCGCTGAGCAGTTCTTC.

The rearrangement uses TRBV11-2 and TRBJ2-7; perhaps TRBD1 as D (5 bases). Germline-derived CDR1 and CDR2 are SGHAT and FQNNGV. There are 15 residues in the CDR3. With 2 bases removed from V and 3 bases from J, the gap between germline ends came to 14 bases. CDR3 in DNA: TGTGCCAGCAGCTTACTAAAAGACAGAATCTACGAGCAGTACTTC. Translated, it gives CASSLLKDRIYEQYF.

This sequence joins TRBV7-7 and TRBJ2-7, with a weak D call TRBD1 (6 bases). The V gene lost 1 base and the J gene lost 0 bases, with 10 bases spanning the gap. CDR3 length: 15 amino acids. Germline lookup yields CDR1 SSHAT and CDR2 FNYEAQ (reference sequence). In DNA, the CDR3 is TGTGCCAGCAGCTTAGGACAGGACAGCTCCTACGAGCAGTACTTC. Translation: CASSLGQDSSYEQYF.

The V gene is TRBV28, the J gene TRBJ2-4; tentatively, D is TRBD1 (6 bases). Trimming took 5 bases from V and 6 from J, leaving 17 bases between them. This CDR3 has 15 amino acids. Germline V lookup: CDR1 MDHEN, CDR2 SYDVKM. The CDR3 DNA sequence: TGTGCCAGCAGTATAGCAAACAGGGTATCAAACATTCAGTACTTC. This codes for CASSIANRVSNIQYF.

The CDR3 sequence: CASSQTGLQEFF. Written as DNA, the CDR3 is TGTGCCAGCAGTCAAACAGGCCTACAGGAGTTCTTC. The chain joins TRBV6-1 to TRBJ2-1, with D maybe TRBD1 (5 bases). Deletions cut 5 bases from V and 14 bases from J, with 16 bases between. The CDR3 covers 12 residues. Per the germline V gene, CDR1 is MNHNS and CDR2 is SASEGT.

This clone showed up just once. The V call is TRBV28, the J call TRBJ1-2; possible D gene TRBD1, 5 bases. The CDR3 runs to 11 residues. Deletions cut 8 bases from V and 7 bases from J, with 11 bases between. Germline CDR1 MDHEN, CDR2 SYDVKM. The CDR3: CASRDEGGYTF. The CDR3 DNA reads as TGTGCCAGCCGGGACGAGGGTGGCTACACCTTC.

The DNA for the CDR3 is TGTGCCAGCAGTCTCGTAAGAGGGGGAAACTATGGCTACACCTTC. Its protein product is CASSLVRGGNYGYTF. The rearrangement links TRBV27 to TRBJ1-2; D might be TRBD1 (6 bases). Per germline, CDR1 MNHEY and CDR2 SMNVEV (reference sequence). The CDR3 spans 15 residues. The V end was cut by 5 bases, the J end by 2 bases, with 15 bases between.

The chain recombines TRBV18 with TRBJ1-1, with D uncertain. Germline CDR1 KGHSH, CDR2 LQKENI. This CDR3 has 13 amino acids. V was pared by 1 base and J by 3 bases, with 6 bases between. DNA of the CDR3: TGTGCCAGCTCACCACGACCTGACACTGAAGCTTTCTTT. This sequence encodes CASSPRPDTEAFF.

The rearrangement links TRBV9 to TRBJ1-4, with 7 nucleotides matching TRBD1. Per germline, CDR1 SGDLS and CDR2 YYNGEE. CDR3 length equals 14 residues. V lost 0 bases, J lost 7 bases, and 3 bases stayed unmatched. CDR3 DNA: TGTGCCAGCAGCGTAGGACAGGGTGGTGAAAAACTGTTTTTT. It is translated as CASSVGQGGEKLFF.

CDR3 nucleotide sequence: TGTGCCAGCAGCTTCCTCGGCCCCTACGAGCAGTACTTC. Its protein product is CASSFLGPYEQYF. J is TRBJ2-7 and V is TRBV7-9; D is unclear. In germline, CDR1 is SEHNR, CDR2 FQNEAQ (reference sequence). V gave up 3 bases and J gave up 2 bases, with 8 bases separating them. The CDR3 length is 13 residues.

The chain has TRBV4-1 and TRBJ2-7; no firm D call. The length of the CDR3 is 13 residues. The V end lost 1 base, the J end lost 2 bases, and 6 bases lay between the germline ends. Germline CDR1 is MGHRA and CDR2 is YSYEKL. CDR3 sequence: CASSQALTYEQYF. CDR3 DNA sequence: TGCGCCAGCAGCCAAGCATTAACCTACGAGCAGTACTTC.

The chain has TRBV11-3 and TRBJ1-6; D is undetermined. The CDR3 runs to 15 residues. Per the germline V gene, CDR1 is SGHNT and CDR2 is YENEEA. V gave up 5 bases and J gave up 5 bases, with 13 bases separating them. The CDR3 protein is CASSDDGLNNSPLHF. The CDR3 DNA is TGTGCCAGCAGCGATGACGGACTAAATAATTCACCCCTCCACTTT.

V is TRBV30 and J is TRBJ2-1; 9 bases fit TRBD2. The ends lost 5 bases at V and 4 bases at J; junction bases unmatched: 6. The germline CDR1 and CDR2 sequences are GTSNPN and SVGIG (reference sequence). This CDR3 spans 14 amino acids. CDR3 nucleotides: TGTGCCTGGGGGAAGCGGGAGGAATACAATGAGCAGTTCTTC. Encoded protein: CAWGKREEYNEQFF.

V gene TRBV6-5 combines with J gene TRBJ2-7, with TRBD1 matching 8 bases. V shed 2 bases, J shed 6 bases, and the junction held 6 bases outside the gene matches. The CDR3 sequence is 14 residues long. The V gene's germline CDR1 is MNHEY and CDR2 SVGAGI. For the CDR3, the DNA is TGTGCCAGCAGTTACGGACAGGGAACAAGCGAGCAGTACTTC. It yields the protein CASSYGQGTSEQYF.

This chain connects TRBV19 to TRBJ2-7; 11 bases agree with TRBD1. The CDR3 has 15 amino acids. V lost 5 bases to trimming and J lost 3 bases; unmatched junction nucleotides: 6. The germline V gene encodes CDR1 LNHDA and CDR2 SQIVND (reference sequence). CDR3 sequence (DNA): TGTGCCAGTAGTCCCGCCGGGACAGGGGGCTACGAGCAGTACTTC. Encoded protein: CASSPAGTGGYEQYF.

The chain combines TRBV11-1 with TRBJ2-2; D is unresolved. This CDR3 has 13 amino acids. Germline V lookup: CDR1 SGHAT, CDR2 FQDESV (reference sequence). The ends were cut back, 1 base at V and 7 bases at J, with 7 bases in the middle. The CDR3 sequence: CASSLVIVGELFF. CDR3 sequence (DNA): TGTGCCAGCAGCTTAGTCATTGTCGGGGAGCTGTTTTTT.

The rearrangement uses TRBV7-2 and TRBJ2-3; D is unresolved. Germline V gene sequence: CDR1 SGHTA, CDR2 FQGNSA. The CDR3 spans 16 residues. Trimming took off 2 bases at V and 0 bases at J, with 12 bases between the two ends. DNA of the CDR3: TGTGCCAGCAGCTTAAGGTCACCCCCTAGCACAGATACGCAGTATTTT. Translation: CASSLRSPPSTDTQYF.

This clone was counted a few times. The chain links TRBV7-6 to TRBJ1-1; a possible D gene is TRBD1 (6 bases). Trimming removed 5 bases from V and 10 bases from J, with 17 bases in between. Germline V gene sequence: CDR1 SGHVS, CDR2 FNYEAQ. The CDR3 has 13 amino acids. The CDR3 bases are TGTGCCAGCAGCCCCTCGATTGGGGGGCTAGCTTTCTTT. Protein product: CASSPSIGGLAFF.